A selection of T cell receptor beta chains follows, all from one sample in a study of blood T cell repertoires in COVID-19. The repertoire was sequenced with immunoSEQ multiplex PCR; TCRdb's copy has only in-frame clones and lacks some. The table includes 250,000 to 350,000 clones, 85% to 90% detected once. Sequencing input: PBMCs or T cells enriched from blood (not recorded which). The receptors originated from a woman between 18 and 29 years old who had recovered from COVID-19. Each CDR3 is given without its conserved first and last residue. Each record gives: V gene, clone size, J gene, CDR3 protein. A clone size is listed for some rows: how often the clone was seen (once, few, many), or a class if it is expanded.

>TRBV19|few|TRBJ1-1
ASSSRTGDTEAF
>TRBV6-5|.|TRBJ1-2
ASSWGGNYGYT
>TRBV4-1|.|TRBJ1-2
ASSQEPQGASNGYT
>TRBV4-1|.|TRBJ2-1
ASSRGLAGNNEQF
>TRBV7-6|.|TRBJ2-5
ASSLPRAGLQETQY
>TRBV15|.|TRBJ1-2
ATSRDRRAPLQGYT
>TRBV9|.|TRBJ2-7
ASSYGQGDSYEQY
>TRBV19|.|TRBJ2-7
ASTDRTYEQY
>TRBV10-2|.|TRBJ1-1
ASSQGSAF
>TRBV2|.|TRBJ2-7
ASSEKGDFHYEQY
>TRBV19|.|TRBJ1-2
ASSASLLWGYT
>TRBV3-1/TRBV3-2|.|TRBJ2-3
ASSQGTETDTQY
>TRBV5-6|.|TRBJ1-4
ASSLAAGGNEKLF
>TRBV2|.|TRBJ1-2
ASSLPGQRVYGYT
>TRBV4-1|.|TRBJ1-1
ARLSIYFPLNGTIKGTEAF
>TRBV27|.|TRBJ1-5
ASRSGVAGNQPQH
>TRBV19|.|TRBJ2-3
ASSQGLAGGPDTQY
>TRBV19|.|TRBJ1-4
ASSIVRDSESATNEKLF
>TRBV19|.|TRBJ2-7
ASSMGGFPYEQY
>TRBV6-5|.|TRBJ1-2
ASSRGGNYGYT
>TRBV10-2|.|TRBJ2-2
ASIRTRGGATGELF
>TRBV29-1|.|TRBJ1-2
SVDRPGDGYT
>TRBV2|.|TRBJ1-5
ASSESGGDSNQPQH
>TRBV19|once|TRBJ1-5
ASRQGAIQPQH
>TRBV3-1/TRBV3-2|.|TRBJ1-6
ASSQRSGYNNSPLH
>TRBV5-6|.|TRBJ2-7
ASSPLGLTYEQY
>TRBV21-1|.|TRBJ2-7
ASSKAGGQY